This T cell receptor (beta chain) stems from a study of cytomegalovirus exposure and HLA in healthy donors. About this clone itself: The antigen is unknown.

General study findings and limits: Per a later analysis, about 15,000 TCR beta sequences showed association with HLA alleles at 0.05 false discovery rate.

The PCR made use of 60 Vbeta and 13 Jbeta primers. Some clones are missing from TCRdb's copy, which holds only in-frame ones; the method was immunoSEQ multiplex PCR. The listing records some 180,000 clones. V was pared by 0 bases and J by 3 bases, with 6 bases of the junction left unmatched. The germline gives CDR1 KGHSH, CDR2 LQKENI. The CDR3 length is 16 residues. Sequencing was performed on PBMCs. V is TRBV18 and J is TRBJ2-7; 9 bases map to TRBD2. The receptor's source is a man younger than 45 in good health and CMV-seronegative. The CDR3 DNA follows: TGTGCCAGCTCACCACCATTAGCGGGAGAGGGCTACGAGCAGTACTTC. This translates into CASSPPLAGEGYEQYF.